This T cell receptor beta chain originates from a study of blood T cell repertoires in COVID-19. Study overall: PBMCs, B-cell-depleted T cells, or T cells provided the cDNA or gDNA that made up the material.

V was pared by 3 bases and J by 5 bases, with 13 bases between. This CDR3 comprises 14 residues. The germline gives CDR1 LNHDA, CDR2 SQIVND (reference sequence). While infection was still active, Seattle patients were enrolled and then followed longitudinally. With respect to this clone: This CDR3 is also generated by other DNA sequences in the sample.

Only in-frame clones appear in the TCRdb table, and some are missing; sequencing was by immunoSEQ multiplex PCR. The sample includes 150,000 to 200,000 clones, less than 90% seen only once; the top ten take under 10%. Sequencing was done on a sample of peripheral blood. J is TRBJ2-5 and V is TRBV19, with D maybe TRBD2 (7 bases). The sequence came from a woman in her 70s with COVID-19, enrolled during active disease. The chain's CDR3 is CASSIRGAGETQYF. CDR3 DNA sequence: TGTGCCAGTAGTATCAGGGGAGCGGGGGAGACCCAGTACTTC.